These 27 T cell receptor beta chains originate from one sample sequenced in a study of identical twins. Each CDR3 protein is one row after TCRdb ran MiXCR on the 5' RACE reads. The sample lists approximately 350,000 distinct CDR3 sequences; around 12% were seen once. This same sample was also taken into another study, of yellow fever vaccine responses in identical twins.

The sample taken for sequencing was CD8+ T cells sorted from blood. The receptors stem from a woman between 18 and 29 years old in good health.

The chain is built from TRBV10-3 and TRBJ2-1; D gene ambiguous. The germline V gene encodes CDR1 ENHRY and CDR2 SYGVKD. This CDR3 has 15 amino acids. The V end lost 4 bases, the J end lost 6 bases, and 16 bases lay between the germline ends. The CDR3 sequence is CAISALSSGVNEQFF. For the CDR3, the DNA is TGTGCCATCAGTGCACTATCGTCCGGTGTCAATGAGCAGTTCTTC.

V is TRBV21-1 and J is TRBJ2-7. TRBV21-1 constitutes a pseudogene. This CDR3 has 11 amino acids. CDR3 amino acids: CASSKGSGQYV. The CDR3 DNA follows: TGTGCCAGCAGCAAGGGGTCGGGGCAGTACGTC.

V usage is TRBV27 and J usage is TRBJ2-1; 10 bases are shared with TRBD2. CDR1 is MNHEY and CDR2 is SMNVEV in the germline V gene (reference sequence). With V trimmed by 0 bases and J by 4 bases, 3 bases remained unmatched. CDR3 length: 16 residues. CDR3 region: CASSLSASGGYNEQFF. The CDR3 DNA is TGTGCCAGCAGTTTATCCGCTAGCGGGGGATACAATGAGCAGTTCTTC.

This clonotype has only a few counts. This chain joins TRBV5-1 and TRBJ2-1, with a tentative D call TRBD2 (6 bases). There are 16 residues in the CDR3. Trimming took off 4 bases at V and 0 bases at J, with 14 bases between the two ends. CDR1 and CDR2 (germline): SGHRS, YFSETQ. CDR3 coding DNA: TGCGCCAGCAGCCCGGGATCCGGGGGCTCCTACAATGAGCAGTTCTTC. It codes for CASSPGSGGSYNEQFF.

This rearrangement joins TRBV29-1 to TRBJ2-1, with 14 bases fitting TRBD2. V lost 6 bases, J lost 2 bases, and 6 bases stayed unmatched. Germline V gene lookup returns CDR1 SQVTM and CDR2 ANQGSEA. The CDR3 length is 16 residues. The CDR3 region is CSVGTSGSPAYNEQFF. The CDR3 bases are TGCAGCGTCGGGACTAGCGGGAGCCCCGCCTACAATGAGCAGTTCTTC.

Comment on this clonotype: A junction boundary mismatches the germline segment, possibly from a read error. The V gene is TRBV6-1, the J gene TRBJ2-1; D possibly corresponds to TRBD2 (5 bases). The CDR3 is made up of 14 amino acids. Germline lookup yields CDR1 MNHNS and CDR2 SASEGT. The CDR3 DNA reads TGTGCCAGCAGTGGAGGGATATACCAGCATGAGCAGCTCTTC. Translation gives CASSGGIYQHEQLF.

The chain has TRBV6-5 and TRBJ2-2, with 8 bases matching TRBD2. The germline V gene encodes CDR1 MNHEY and CDR2 SVGAGI. The ends lost 0 bases at V and 7 bases at J; junction bases unmatched: 7. The CDR3 totals 16 residues. DNA of the CDR3: TGTGCCAGCAGTTACTCGGCTAGCGGGTACCACGGGGAGCTGTTTTTT. The encoded protein is CASSYSASGYHGELFF.

This clonotype was detected only a few times. V is TRBV28 and J is TRBJ2-3, with 8 bases lining up with TRBD2. The length of the CDR3 is 15 residues. Germline CDR1 is MDHEN and CDR2 is SYDVKM. Trimming cost V 6 bases and J 4 bases; bases outside gene matches: 9. CDR3 loop: CASSFSAGAADTQYF. DNA for the CDR3: TGTGCCAGCAGCTTTTCAGCGGGGGCGGCAGATACGCAGTATTTT.

This clonotype was counted a few times. The chain combines TRBV27 with TRBJ2-7; D gene ambiguous. This CDR3 contains 14 residues. Trimming removed 4 bases at V and 0 bases at J, with 10 bases between. Germline V gene sequence: CDR1 MNHEY, CDR2 SMNVEV (reference sequence). CDR3 protein: CASSYEPSSYEQYF. The CDR3 bases are TGTGCCAGCAGTTACGAACCCTCCTCCTACGAGCAGTACTTC.

The rearrangement joins TRBV6-1 to TRBJ2-2; 14 positions agree with TRBD2. Germline V gene sequence: CDR1 MNHNS, CDR2 SASEGT. The CDR3 extends over 17 amino acids. With 9 bases clipped from V and 7 bases from J, the junction kept 13 bases outside the gene matches. The CDR3 here is CARGTSGGRGVIGELFF. CDR3 nucleotides: TGTGCCAGGGGGACTAGCGGGGGCCGGGGTGTGATCGGGGAGCTGTTTTTT.

The chain carries TRBV7-6 and TRBJ2-1; weak D call: TRBD2 (7 bases). The ends were cut back, 3 bases at V and 10 bases at J, with 22 bases in the middle. The CDR3 spans 16 residues. From germline, CDR1 is SGHVS and CDR2 FNYEAQ. In DNA form, the CDR3 reads TGTGCCAGCAGCTTGGGGGCAGCGGGGACCCCCGGGGAGCAGTTCTTC. Its translation is CASSLGAAGTPGEQFF.

This clonotype has a handful of counts. The rearrangement links TRBV5-6 to TRBJ2-5; D is perhaps TRBD1 (6 bases). The V and J ends lost 4 bases and 5 bases respectively, with 18 bases between them. The CDR3 covers 15 residues. Per the germline V gene, CDR1 is SGHDT and CDR2 is YYEEEE. The CDR3 loop reads CASSHRVSHTETQYF. The CDR3 nucleotides read TGTGCCAGCAGCCACAGGGTGTCTCACACGGAGACCCAGTACTTC.

This clonotype was seen repeatedly, ten times or more. V and J are TRBV4-1 and TRBJ2-5; 7 nucleotides line up with TRBD1. Germline CDR1 and CDR2: MGHRA and YSYEKL. The J segment lost 4 bases and the V segment lost 4 bases, leaving 12 bases of the junction unmatched. The CDR3 extends over 16 amino acids. CDR3 bases: TGCGCCAGCAGCCTCGCAACGGACAGGTTCGGAGAGACCCAGTACTTC. This codes for CASSLATDRFGETQYF.

The sample holds many counts of this clonotype. The J gene is TRBJ2-4, the V gene TRBV12-3 or TRBV12-4, with 9 positions matching TRBD1. The CDR3 loop spans 14 amino acids. V shed 7 bases and J 9 bases; nucleotides not matched to a gene: 10. CDR3 loop: CASTPQDRGGIQYF. In DNA form, the CDR3 reads TGTGCCAGCACCCCTCAGGACAGGGGAGGCATTCAGTACTTC.

This clonotype was detected a few times. CDR3: CASSAGTSGVAEQFF. The DNA of the CDR3 is TGTGCCAGCAGCGCAGGGACTAGCGGCGTCGCGGAGCAGTTCTTC. V gene TRBV13 combines with J gene TRBJ2-1; 11 nucleotides agree with TRBD2. J lost 10 bases, V lost 5 bases, and 10 bases had no gene match. The length of the CDR3 is 15 residues. Germline-derived CDR1 and CDR2 are PRHDT and FYEKMQ (reference sequence).

This clonotype appeared a few times. The V and J genes are TRBV12-3 or TRBV12-4 and TRBJ2-2; the D gene is possibly TRBD2 (6 bases). Deletions cut 11 bases from V and 1 base from J, with 11 bases between. This CDR3 region has 13 residues. CDR3 in amino acids: CAVEGENTGELFF. CDR3 DNA sequence: TGTGCCGTGGAGGGAGAGAACACCGGGGAGCTGTTTTTT.

The genes are TRBV6-2 or TRBV6-3 and TRBJ2-1; 7 bases map to TRBD2. V shed 5 bases, J shed 5 bases, and the junction held 6 bases outside the gene matches. Germline CDR1 reads MNHEY; CDR2 reads SVGEGT. The CDR3 sequence is 14 residues long. DNA for the CDR3: TGTGCCAGCAGTCCCCTAGCGGTCCACAATGAGCAGTTCTTC. Amino acids: CASSPLAVHNEQFF.

This clonotype was counted between two and nine times. The rearrangement joins TRBV12-3 or TRBV12-4 to TRBJ2-7; 7 bases line up with TRBD2. This CDR3 spans 15 amino acids. With 0 bases clipped from V and 6 bases from J, the junction kept 8 bases outside the gene matches. The CDR3 reads CASSLAAGAGGEQYF. CDR3 DNA: TGTGCCAGCAGTTTAGCGGCGGGAGCCGGTGGCGAGCAGTACTTC.

The chain employs TRBV6-1 and TRBJ2-3; weak D call: TRBD1 (5 bases). Germline CDR1 is MNHNS and CDR2 is SASEGT. The V gene lost 5 bases and the J gene lost 0 bases, with 12 bases spanning the gap. The CDR3 sequence is 15 residues long. The CDR3, as DNA: TGTGCCAGCAGTAGACAGCCGACTAGCACAGATACGCAGTATTTT. Translating gives CASSRQPTSTDTQYF.

Ten or more counts support this clonotype. The chain joins TRBV27 to TRBJ2-2, with TRBD2 matching over 8 bases. With V trimmed by 5 bases and J by 5 bases, 4 bases remained unmatched. The germline V gene has CDR1 MNHEY and CDR2 SMNVEV (reference sequence). This CDR3 contains 14 residues. CDR3 sequence reads: CASSRASGTGELFF. The CDR3 coding sequence is TGTGCCAGCAGTCGCGCTAGCGGGACCGGGGAGCTGTTTTTT.

J is TRBJ2-1 and V is TRBV29-1, with TRBD2 identical over 10 bases. The ends lost 3 bases at V and 8 bases at J; junction bases unmatched: 22. This CDR3 contains 19 residues. Germline assignment: CDR1 SQVTM and CDR2 ANQGSEA. CDR3 DNA sequence: TGCAGCGTTGATCGAGGGGAACTAGCGGGAACATCCCATGTTTATGAGCAGTTCTTC. Its protein product is CSVDRGELAGTSHVYEQFF.

This chain uses TRBV3-1 with TRBJ2-7, with D maybe TRBD2 (5 bases). Per the germline V gene, CDR1 is LGHDT and CDR2 is YNNKEL (reference sequence). The CDR3 loop spans 13 amino acids. V lost 8 bases and J 7 bases, leaving 18 bases between the germline ends. This CDR3 is CASRNEEAWEQYF. CDR3 nucleotides: TGTGCCAGCCGTAACGAGGAGGCCTGGGAGCAGTACTTC.

This clonotype was counted only a few times. This rearrangement joins TRBV27 to TRBJ1-1; D unresolved. The CDR3 length is 13 residues. Germline loops: CDR1 MNHEY, CDR2 SMNVEV (reference sequence). V was cut by 6 bases and J by 0 bases, with 8 bases left in between. CDR3 nucleotide sequence: TGTGCCAGCAGCATGGGGATGAACACTGAAGCTTTCTTT. Protein sequence: CASSMGMNTEAFF.

V gene TRBV6-1 combines with J gene TRBJ2-5; no clear D. The V and J ends lost 8 bases and 2 bases respectively, with 6 bases between them. The CDR3 covers 11 residues. Germline assignment: CDR1 MNHNS and CDR2 SASEGT. The CDR3 reads CASVQQETQYF. The CDR3 region has the DNA TGTGCCAGCGTACAGCAAGAGACCCAGTACTTC.

This clonotype has a handful of counts. CDR3 DNA: TGTGCCACCAGCTCTCCCCAAGAGACCCAGTACTTC. Translated: CATSSPQETQYF. The rearrangement uses TRBV24-1 and TRBJ2-5, with D hard to call. CDR1 is KGHDR and CDR2 is SFDVKD in the germline V gene. The CDR3 contains 12 residues. Trimming removed 7 bases from V and 1 base from J, with 6 bases in between.

V and J are TRBV28 and TRBJ2-3, with a possible D match to TRBD2 (6 bases). CDR1 is MDHEN and CDR2 is SYDVKM in the germline V gene. Between the trimmed V and J ends, which lost 5 bases and 8 bases, there was a span of 26 bases. The CDR3 has 17 residues. The CDR3 bases are TGTGCCAGCAGTAAGCCGCCCAACGGGAGAGGGGCGGGTACGCAGTATTTT. Translating it yields CASSKPPNGRGAGTQYF.

This clonotype was counted many times. The V and J genes are TRBV28 and TRBJ2-1; TRBD1 matches 7 bases. This CDR3 region has 13 residues. The germline V gene encodes CDR1 MDHEN and CDR2 SYDVKM. Trimming took 8 bases from V and 4 from J; bases not matched to a gene: 5. CDR3 protein: CASDRAFYNEQFF. CDR3 nucleotide sequence: TGTGCCAGCGACAGGGCTTTTTACAATGAGCAGTTCTTC.